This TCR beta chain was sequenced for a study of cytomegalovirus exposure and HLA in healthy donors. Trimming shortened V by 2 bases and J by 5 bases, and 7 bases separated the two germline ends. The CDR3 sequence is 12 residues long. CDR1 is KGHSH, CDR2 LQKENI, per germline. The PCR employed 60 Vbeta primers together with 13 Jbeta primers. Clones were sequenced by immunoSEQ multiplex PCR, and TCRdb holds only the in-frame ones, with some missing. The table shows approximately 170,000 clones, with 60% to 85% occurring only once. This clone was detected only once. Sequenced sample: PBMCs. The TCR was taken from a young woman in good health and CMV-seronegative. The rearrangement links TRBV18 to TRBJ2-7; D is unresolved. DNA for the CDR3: TGTGCCAGCTCACCAGGGCGTCACGAGCAGTACTTC. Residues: CASSPGRHEQYF.